What follows are 12 T cell receptor beta chains derived from one specimen sequenced in a study of blood T cell repertoires in COVID-19. The repertoire was sequenced with immunoSEQ multiplex PCR; TCRdb's copy has only in-frame clones and lacks some. The data hold under 450,000 clones, with about 87% observed a single time. Sample: PBMCs or T cells enriched from blood (not recorded which). These receptors came from a man under 40 who had recovered from COVID-19.

J is TRBJ1-5 and V is TRBV4-1, with D possibly matching TRBD1 (5 bases). Germline V gives CDR1 MGHRA, CDR2 YSYEKL. Trimming took off 0 bases at V and 5 bases at J, with 14 bases between the two ends. The CDR3 spans 16 residues. The CDR3 region has the DNA TGCGCCAGCAGCCAAGATCCGGGCAGGGAGGATCAGCCCCAGCATTTT. Protein product: CASSQDPGREDQPQHF.

J is TRBJ2-7 and V is TRBV19, with TRBD1 matching 7 bases. Germline loops: CDR1 LNHDA, CDR2 SQIVND (reference sequence). There are 15 residues in the CDR3. The V and J ends lost 4 bases and 4 bases, in that order; junction bases with no gene match: 10. CDR3 sequence: CASSRQGRDPYEQYF. CDR3 nucleotide sequence: TGTGCCAGTAGTAGACAGGGTAGGGACCCTTACGAGCAGTACTTC.

The sample holds one count of this clone. CDR3 nucleotide sequence: TGTGCCAGCAGTCCGACTACCGGGTCCCTCTATGGCTACACCTTC. Amino acids: CASSPTTGSLYGYTF. The chain carries TRBV6-5 and TRBJ1-2, with D unclear. The germline V gene encodes CDR1 MNHEY and CDR2 SVGAGI. The V and J ends lost 5 bases and 4 bases respectively, with 17 bases between them. This CDR3 spans 15 amino acids.

This sequence joins TRBV7-2 and TRBJ1-4; 9 nucleotides match TRBD1. Germline V lookup: CDR1 SGHTA, CDR2 FQGNSA. The V gene end was trimmed by 4 bases and the J gene end by 8 bases; junction bases not matched to a gene: 5. The CDR3 covers 14 residues. Here the CDR3 DNA reads TGTGCCAGCAGCTGGGGACAGGGTTCCGAAAAACTGTTTTTT. It encodes CASSWGQGSEKLFF.

V and J are TRBV7-2 and TRBJ1-1; D possibly corresponds to TRBD1 (5 bases). From germline, CDR1 is SGHTA and CDR2 FQGNSA. The CDR3 loop spans 13 amino acids. The V gene lost 3 bases and the J gene lost 4 bases, with 9 bases spanning the gap. CDR3 sequence: CASSLQGGTEAFF. CDR3 sequence (DNA): TGTGCCAGCAGCTTGCAGGGAGGCACTGAAGCTTTCTTT. The full variable domain, with the rest looked up from reference TRBV7-2 and TRBJ1-1, is GAGVSQSPSNKVTEKGKDVELRCDPISGHTALYWYRQSLGQGLEFLIYFQGNSAPDKSGLPSDRFSAERTGGSVSTLTIQRTQQEDSAVYLCASSLQGGTEAFFGQGTRLTVV.

The chain joins TRBV20-1 to TRBJ2-7; 11 bases align to TRBD2. The CDR3 loop spans 15 amino acids. The V and J ends lost 3 bases and 4 bases, in that order; junction bases with no gene match: 8. Germline V gene sequence: CDR1 DFQATT, CDR2 SNEGSKA (reference sequence). DNA for the CDR3: TGCAGTGCTAGTTTTAGCGGGGGGGCCGATTACGAGCAGTACTTC. Protein product: CSASFSGGADYEQYF.

The chain is built from TRBV11-2 and TRBJ2-1; 11 bases agree with TRBD2. This CDR3 has 17 amino acids. Looked up from germline, CDR1 is SGHAT and CDR2 is FQNNGV. J lost 2 bases, V lost 5 bases, and 8 bases had no gene match. The CDR3: CASSVTLSGGAYNEQFF. The CDR3 DNA follows: TGTGCCAGCAGCGTTACACTTAGCGGGGGGGCCTACAATGAGCAGTTCTTC.

V is TRBV4-3 and J is TRBJ2-2, with D perhaps matching TRBD2 (6 bases). CDR3 length: 15 amino acids. Per the germline V gene, CDR1 is LGHNA and CDR2 is YSLEER. Trimming pared 5 bases from V and 4 bases from J, leaving 14 bases between. CDR3 loop: CASSAQWGGTGELFF. The CDR3 coding sequence is TGCGCCAGCAGCGCCCAGTGGGGAGGCACCGGGGAGCTGTTTTTT.

The chain has TRBV19 and TRBJ2-2; 7 bases align to TRBD1. From germline, CDR1 is LNHDA and CDR2 SQIVND (reference sequence). The CDR3 runs to 14 residues. Germline trimming cut 10 bases from V and 3 bases from J; bases unmatched to any gene: 8. CDR3 loop: CATSPTGDTGELFF. The CDR3 DNA is TGTGCCACCAGTCCAACAGGGGACACCGGGGAGCTGTTTTTT.

The J gene is TRBJ2-5, the V gene TRBV5-1; 11 bases map to TRBD1. Looked up from germline, CDR1 is SGHRS and CDR2 is YFSETQ. Losses at the gene ends were 1 base for V and 0 bases for J; bases not matched to a gene: 11. The CDR3 runs to 19 residues. The CDR3 DNA is TGCGCCAGCAGCTTGAAGGACAGGGGGCCGTACTCGCACCAAGAGACCCAGTACTTC. Its protein is CASSLKDRGPYSHQETQYF.

V gene TRBV3-1 (or the pseudogene TRBV3-2) combines with J gene TRBJ1-1, with D unresolved. Deletions cut 8 bases from V and 1 base from J, with 14 bases between. Germline CDR1 reads LGHDT; CDR2 reads YNNKEL (reference sequence). This CDR3 region has 14 residues. The CDR3 sequence: CASGHSLGNTEAFF. CDR3 sequence (DNA): TGTGCCAGCGGTCATAGTCTCGGGAACACTGAAGCTTTCTTT.

The V call is TRBV5-4, the J call TRBJ1-4; D uncertain. CDR1 and CDR2 from the germline V gene are SGHNT and YYREEE (reference sequence). The CDR3 runs 15 residues. V shed 4 bases and J shed 0 bases, with 10 bases lying between them. The DNA of the CDR3 is TGTGCCAGCAGCCATAGTCCTGCAACTAATGAAAAACTGTTTTTT. Its translation is CASSHSPATNEKLFF.